This TCR beta chain is from a study of patients and donors after allogeneic stem cell transplantation. Trimming took 4 bases from V and 7 from J; bases not matched to a gene: 10. The CDR3 spans 15 residues. TCRdb fed the RT-PCR reads into MiXCR, producing one record per CDR3 protein. The sample lists 95,000 to 120,000 distinct CDR3 sequences, 35% seen once, with around 30% in the top ten. The J gene is TRBJ1-2, the V gene TRBV12-3 or TRBV12-4; 9 bases are shared with TRBD1. This clonotype was obtained from a human donor who was either an allogeneic HSCT recipient or a stem cell or donor lymphocyte infusion donor (not recorded which). It is not recorded whose cells these are; they may come from a transplant donor. Material for sequencing was blood, either unsorted or a sorted T cell fraction (not recorded which). The CDR3 protein is CASSSRDRAVAGYTF. The CDR3 DNA reads TGTGCCAGCAGTTCCAGGGACAGGGCCGTTGCTGGCTACACCTTC.